This TCR beta chain was found in a study of blood T cell repertoires in COVID-19. Study summary: Acute and convalescent COVID-19 samples came from the United States, Italy and Spain. In each case, the material was cDNA or gDNA derived from T cells, B-cell-depleted T cells, or PBMCs.

This clone was seen a few times. In germline, CDR1 is SGHVS, CDR2 FQNEAQ. V lost 5 bases, J lost 4 bases, and 11 bases stayed unmatched. The CDR3 has 16 residues. Sequencing was performed with immunoSEQ multiplex PCR; in TCRdb, only in-frame clones are kept and a portion is missing. The top ten hold about 2.5% of the sample, which has around 150,000 clones, roughly 91% seen once. The source material was peripheral blood. The TCR was taken from a man younger than 35 with acute or convalescent COVID-19. The rearrangement links TRBV7-8 to TRBJ1-1; 9 positions match TRBD1. The CDR3 nucleotides read TGTGCCAGCAGCACCAGACAGGGGGTTGTATCCACTGAAGCTTTCTTT. Translation gives CASSTRQGVVSTEAFF.